Listed below are T cell receptor beta chains from one sample, sequenced in a study of shared clonotypes between healthy human individuals. The data were produced by immunoSEQ multiplex PCR, yet TCRdb's version contains in-frame clones alone and is incomplete. The sample consists of 530,000 or so clones, around 79% of them appearing once. Material: PBMCs. The receptors were sampled from a middle-aged woman in good health. Some clones in this sample may be carry-over from other donors' samples. CDR3s include the opening cysteine and the closing phenylalanine or tryptophan. A D gene is named only where the DNA matches it firmly. Clone size is given for some rows only: seen once, a few or many times, or a class if the clone is expanded.

clone_size d_call j_call v_call cdr3_nt cdr3_aa
NA NA TRBJ2-7 TRBV15 TGTGCCACCAGCAGAGGTAGTAAGGGGACCTACGAGCAGTACTTC CATSRGSKGTYEQYF
NA NA TRBJ1-4 TRBV19 TGTGCCAGTAATCCTCCGGGCCGTAATGAAAAACTGTTTTTT CASNPPGRNEKLFF
NA TRBD2 TRBJ2-7 TRBV14 TGTGCCAGCAGCCTTAGCGGGAGCTACGAGCAGTACTTC CASSLSGSYEQYF
NA TRBD2 TRBJ2-7 TRBV28 TGTGCCAGCGAGGGACTAGCGGGGTGGAGCTCCTACGAGCAGTACTTC CASEGLAGWSSYEQYF
once NA TRBJ2-3 TRBV7-2 TGTGCCAGCAGCTCCTCAGGGTTTAATACGCAGTATTTT CASSSSGFNTQYF
NA NA TRBJ2-5 TRBV7-7 TGTGCTAGCAGCTTAGGTAGCGGAGGGAGAGGGTCCCAAGAGACCCAGTACTTC CASSLGSGGRGSQETQYF
NA TRBD1 TRBJ1-1 TRBV7-8 TGTGCCAGCAGCAGAGAGACAGGGACCTCTGAAGCTTTCTTT CASSRETGTSEAFF
NA NA TRBJ2-7 TRBV6-1 TGTGCCACCACAGGGAGCGCGGGAGTCCCCCAACGGCAGTACTTC CATTGSAGVPQRQYF
NA TRBD2 TRBJ2-1 TRBV5-1 TGCGCCAGCACCCTGGGGAGGGTTGAGGATGAGCAGTTCTTC CASTLGRVEDEQFF
NA TRBD1 TRBJ1-4 TRBV6-1 TGTGCCAGCAGTGATTTTGGCAGGGGGGGTGAGAATGAAAAACTGTTTTTT CASSDFGRGGENEKLFF
NA TRBD1 TRBJ2-7 TRBV5-1 TGCGCCAGCAGCTTGGGGACAGGGGGCGCCTACGAGCAGTACTTC CASSLGTGGAYEQYF
NA TRBD2 TRBJ2-7 TRBV19 TGTGCCAGTAGTATTCTCGCGGGAGTTACCGAGCAGTACTTC CASSILAGVTEQYF
NA NA TRBJ2-6 TRBV7-8 TGTGCCAGCAGCCCCGTGGCTACAGGGTCTGGGGCCAACGTCCTGACTTTC CASSPVATGSGANVLTF
many NA TRBJ2-5 TRBV21-1 TGTGCCAGCAGCACCACGGCCGGGACAGGGTGGTCCCCAACGGAGACCCAGTACTTC CASSTTAGTGWSPTETQYF
NA NA TRBJ1-5 TRBV18 TGTGCCAGCTCACCAGTGGGGGTCGTAGGTAATCAGCCCCAGCATTTT CASSPVGVVGNQPQHF
NA NA TRBJ2-3 TRBV10-3 TGTGCCATCAGTGAGGCGACACACACTAGCACAGATACGCAGTATTTT CAISEATHTSTDTQYF
NA TRBD2 TRBJ2-7 TRBV5-6 TGTGCCAGCAGCTTGGCCGGGGCACTAGCGGGAGTGGGCTACGAGCAGTACTTC CASSLAGALAGVGYEQYF
NA NA TRBJ2-1 TRBV7-3 TGTGCCAGCAGCAAACAGGAGATAGGCTACAATGAGCAGTTCTTC CASSKQEIGYNEQFF
NA NA TRBJ2-6 TRBV7-3 TGTGCCAGCAGCTTAATAAGGCCTACCAAATTCTCTGGGGCCAACGTCCTGACTTTC CASSLIRPTKFSGANVLTF
NA TRBD1 TRBJ2-7 TRBV2 TGTGCCAGCCTCACAGGGGGTGAGCAGTACTTC CASLTGGEQYF
NA NA TRBJ2-5 TRBV15 TGTGCCACCAGCAGAGCGATGGACTACCAAGAGACCCAGTACTTC CATSRAMDYQETQYF
once NA TRBJ1-2 TRBV7-8 TGTGCCAGCAGCTTAGAGACGGACTATGGCTACACCTTC CASSLETDYGYTF
NA TRBD2 TRBJ2-7 TRBV2 TGTGCCAGCAACCCTGATAGCGGGAGGACCTACGAGCAGTACTTC CASNPDSGRTYEQYF
NA TRBD2 TRBJ2-3 TRBV18 TGTGCCAGCTCACGGGTAGCGGGAGACGCAGATACGCAGTATTTT CASSRVAGDADTQYF
NA NA TRBJ1-4 TRBV7-9 TGTGCCAGCAGCTTAGGGTGGGGGGAAAAACTGTTTTTT CASSLGWGEKLFF
many TRBD2 TRBJ2-2 TRBV5-1 TGCGCCAGCAGACTAGCGGGCTCCGGGGAGCTGTTTTTT CASRLAGSGELFF
NA NA TRBJ2-7 TRBV28 TGTGCCAGCATCGGCCGGGACTCCTACGAGCAGTACTTC CASIGRDSYEQYF
NA NA TRBJ2-3 TRBV11-3 TGTGCCAGCAGCTCCCCTATTCCAGATACGCAGTATTTT CASSSPIPDTQYF
once NA TRBJ2-7 TRBV28 TGTGCCAGCAGTTTACGCGACTACGAGCAGTACTTC CASSLRDYEQYF